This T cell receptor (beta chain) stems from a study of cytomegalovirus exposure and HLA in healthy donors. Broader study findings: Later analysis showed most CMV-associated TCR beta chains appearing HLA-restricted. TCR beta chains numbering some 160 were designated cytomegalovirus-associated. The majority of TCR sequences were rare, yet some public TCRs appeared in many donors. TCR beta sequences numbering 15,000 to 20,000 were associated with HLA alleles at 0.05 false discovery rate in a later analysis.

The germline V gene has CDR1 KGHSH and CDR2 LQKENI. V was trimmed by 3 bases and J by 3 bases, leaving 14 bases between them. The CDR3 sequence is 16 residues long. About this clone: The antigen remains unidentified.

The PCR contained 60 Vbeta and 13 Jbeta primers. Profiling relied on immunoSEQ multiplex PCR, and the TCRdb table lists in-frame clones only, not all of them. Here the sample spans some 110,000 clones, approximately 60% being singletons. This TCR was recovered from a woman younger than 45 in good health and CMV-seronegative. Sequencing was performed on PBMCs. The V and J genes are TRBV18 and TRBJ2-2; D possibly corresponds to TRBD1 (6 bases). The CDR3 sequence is CASSPYQGTDTGELFF. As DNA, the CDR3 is TGTGCCAGCTCACCGTATCAGGGGACGGACACCGGGGAGCTGTTTTTT.